This record concerns one TCR beta chain sequence. Its antigen is not identified. Trimming removed 6 bases at V and 0 bases at J, with 3 bases between. The CDR3 contains 13 residues. The germline V gene encodes CDR1 LNHDA and CDR2 SQIVND (reference sequence). Clones were sequenced by immunoSEQ multiplex PCR, and TCRdb holds only the in-frame ones, with some missing. The table lists some 1.5 million clones, approximately 98% of them singletons. The sample belongs to a study of shared clonotypes between healthy human individuals. Whole-study results and caveats: Rarefaction showed that sequencing of sorted subsets was incomplete (despite large depth).

The chain joins TRBV19 to TRBJ2-6; D remains ambiguous. This receptor was obtained from a man aged 30-40 years in good health. Material for sequencing was naive CD4+ T cells sorted from blood. The subset is: CD45RA+ positively selected. The CDR3, as DNA: TGTGCCAGTAGCCTCTCTGGGGCCAACGTCCTGACTTTC. It is translated as CASSLSGANVLTF.